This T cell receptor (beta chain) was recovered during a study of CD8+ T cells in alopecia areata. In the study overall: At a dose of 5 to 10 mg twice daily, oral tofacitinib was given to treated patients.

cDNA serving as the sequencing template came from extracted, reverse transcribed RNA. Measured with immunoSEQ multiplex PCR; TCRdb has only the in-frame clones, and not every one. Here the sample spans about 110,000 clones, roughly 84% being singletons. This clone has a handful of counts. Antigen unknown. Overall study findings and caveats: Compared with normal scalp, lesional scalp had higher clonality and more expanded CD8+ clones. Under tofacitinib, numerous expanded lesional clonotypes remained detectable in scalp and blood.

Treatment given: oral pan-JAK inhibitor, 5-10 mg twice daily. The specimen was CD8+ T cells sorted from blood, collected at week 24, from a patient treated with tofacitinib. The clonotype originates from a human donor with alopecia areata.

This CDR3 is CASSAGVSYEQYF. Written as DNA, the CDR3 is TGTGCCAGCAGTGCGGGAGTTTCCTACGAGCAGTACTTC. The chain combines TRBV2 with TRBJ2-7, with a possible D match to TRBD2 (6 bases). Germline loops: CDR1 SNHLY, CDR2 FYNNEI. The CDR3 covers 13 residues. V lost 4 bases and J 1 base, leaving 8 bases between the germline ends. Complete variable domain (other parts from reference TRBV2 and TRBJ2-7): EPEVTQTPSHQVTQMGQEVILRCVPISNHLYFYWYRQILGQKVEFLVSFYNNEISEKSEIFDDQFSVERPDGSNFTLKIRSTKLEDSAMYFCASSAGVSYEQYFGPGTRLTVT.